A selection of T cell receptor beta chains follows, all from one sample in a study of T cells in Graves' hyperthyroidism and ophthalmopathy. Each CDR3 protein is one row after TCRdb ran MiXCR on the multiplex PCR reads. Of hundreds of thousands of distinct CDR3 sequences in the sample, just under 45% were seen once. Input material: peripheral blood or thyroid tissue (not recorded which). The source of these receptors is an adult man with Graves' disease, either hyperthyroidism or ophthalmopathy (not recorded which). Each CDR3 is given with its conserved first and last residue. The order of the fields is J gene, D gene, V gene, CDR3 protein. A D gene is named only where the DNA matches it firmly.

TRBJ1-1	NA	TRBV29-1	CSVATDGAFF
TRBJ1-1	NA	TRBV24-1	CATPRRGLMNTEAFF
TRBJ1-1	NA	TRBV7-9	CASRDQNSDTEAFF
TRBJ2-6	NA	TRBV29-1	CSAARDTDSGANVLTF
TRBJ2-7	NA	TRBV5-1	CASSLVPGSPYEQYF
TRBJ2-5	TRBD2	TRBV7-6	CASTAFETSGGPKETQYF
TRBJ2-2	NA	TRBV25-1	CASSELGGTGELFF
TRBJ2-7	NA	TRBV10-3	CAISEGLSSYEQYF
TRBJ2-2	NA	TRBV29-1	CTAANTGELFF
TRBJ2-1	NA	TRBV12-3/TRBV12-4	CASSEGETWGLSNEQFF
TRBJ2-5	NA	TRBV29-1	CSVGPDREGKETQYF
TRBJ1-4	TRBD1	TRBV12-3/TRBV12-4	CASSLSPGGEKLFF
TRBJ1-2	TRBD1	TRBV24-1	CATSDAPGQGAQYGYTF
TRBJ2-7	NA	TRBV5-1	CASSLEGHEQYF
TRBJ2-7	TRBD1	TRBV25-1	CASSEYLTGSYEQYF
TRBJ1-2	TRBD1	TRBV10-2	CASTGTGHGYTF
TRBJ2-5	TRBD2	TRBV10-3	CAISESGGKETQYF
TRBJ1-6	TRBD1	TRBV2	CASSEDRDFGSPLHF
TRBJ1-4	TRBD1	TRBV9	CASSIGTGGQKLFF
TRBJ1-1	NA	TRBV24-1	CASSYSPLGTNTEAFF
TRBJ1-6	NA	TRBV20-1	CSARDKSLNSPLHF
TRBJ1-3	TRBD1	TRBV15	CATMTGPGNTIYF
TRBJ1-1	NA	TRBV30	CAWSRGNPGSEAFF
TRBJ2-2	NA	TRBV5-1	CASSETPPTGELFF
TRBJ2-2	TRBD2	TRBV7-8	CASSKAGLAANTGELFF
TRBJ1-2	NA	TRBV4-1	CASSHVSGIEGYTF
TRBJ1-3	TRBD1	TRBV20-1	CSASQPGQGATFSGNTIYF
TRBJ2-5	NA	TRBV15	CATSRDGDKETQYF
TRBJ2-5	TRBD2	TRBV20-1	CSARGTSGRALETQYF
TRBJ1-1	NA	TRBV7-2	CASGDGRPF
TRBJ1-5	NA	TRBV10-3	CAISASDGSQPQHF
TRBJ1-1	NA	TRBV20-1	CSARRATGTEAFF
TRBJ1-1	TRBD1	TRBV29-1	CSVKKGAGNTEAFF
TRBJ1-1	TRBD1	TRBV5-1	CASSTGQALNTEAFF
TRBJ2-5	NA	TRBV10-1	CASSVGTAWETQYF
TRBJ1-4	NA	TRBV9	CASSDGTHDLKLFF
TRBJ2-7	TRBD1	TRBV19	CASSNGPGQGRYEQYF
TRBJ2-7	NA	TRBV7-8	CASSLGGISVQYF